Reported below is one TCR beta chain. The data stem from a study of preoperative IRX-2 immunotherapy in early breast cancer. Treatment of the sample: preoperative locoregional IRX-2 cytokine immunotherapy. This phase Ib study tested locoregional IRX-2 cytokine immunotherapy given before surgery. In germline, CDR1 is KGHSH, CDR2 LQKENI. CDR3 size: 15 residues. The germline V and J ends were trimmed by 0 bases and 3 bases, with 12 bases remaining between them. The data were produced by immunoSEQ multiplex PCR, yet TCRdb's version contains in-frame clones alone and is incomplete. The repertoire holds approximately 30,000 clones, with approximately 89% as singletons.

This clonotype originated in a human donor with breast cancer. This chain connects TRBV18 to TRBJ2-7; tentatively, D is TRBD1 (7 bases). The sequences come from tumor tissue, collected after IRX-2 immunotherapy. CDR3 protein: CASSPPGGQIYEQYF. The DNA for the CDR3 is TGTGCCAGCTCACCACCGGGGGGACAGATCTACGAGCAGTACTTC.